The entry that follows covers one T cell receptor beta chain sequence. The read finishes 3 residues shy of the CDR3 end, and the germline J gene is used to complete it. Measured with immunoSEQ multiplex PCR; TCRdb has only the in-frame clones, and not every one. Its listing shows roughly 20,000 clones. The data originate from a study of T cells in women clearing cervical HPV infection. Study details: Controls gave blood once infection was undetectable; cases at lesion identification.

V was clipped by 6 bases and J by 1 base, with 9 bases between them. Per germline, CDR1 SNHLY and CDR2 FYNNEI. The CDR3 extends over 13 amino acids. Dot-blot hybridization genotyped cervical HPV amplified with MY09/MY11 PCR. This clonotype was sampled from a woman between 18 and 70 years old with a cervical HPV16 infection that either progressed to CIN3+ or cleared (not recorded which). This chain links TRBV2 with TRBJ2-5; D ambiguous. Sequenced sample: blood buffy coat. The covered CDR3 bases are TGTGCCAGCAGGATCGACTTCCAAGAGACC. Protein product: CASRIDFQET. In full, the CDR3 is CASRIDFQETQYF.